The following is a T cell receptor (beta chain) sequence with its context. What it binds is unknown. The data originate from a study of vaccination effects on CD4 cells after COVID-19. At the level of the study: Each of three convalescent patients underwent sampling at an early and a late point after vaccination.

The V end was cut by 3 bases, the J end by 4 bases, with 24 bases between. Per the germline V gene, CDR1 is MNHNS and CDR2 is SASEGT. This CDR3 has 18 amino acids. Study-level findings and limits: Few convalescent patients were studied, and early post-infection samples were lacking.

Libraries were prepared by immunoSEQ multiplex PCR; TCRdb keeps only in-frame clonotypes and omits some of them. The table includes 40,000 to 45,000 clones, 76% detected once. The culture ran for roughly 10 days before CD4+ T cells were isolated. A positive SARS-CoV-2 PCR test fell between March and December 2020. All participants had two doses of either the BNT162b2 or mRNA-1273 vaccine. The chain uses TRBV6-1 and TRBJ1-2, with TRBD1 as a possible D gene (5 bases). This clonotype originated in a human donor who had a prior SARS-CoV-2 infection. The sequencing here drew on CD4+ T cells from PBMCs cultured without peptide, taken after COVID-19 vaccination. The CDR3 loop reads CASSEVFFSGASGYGYTF. The CDR3 coding sequence is TGTGCCAGCAGTGAGGTTTTTTTCAGTGGGGCGTCGGGCTATGGCTACACCTTC.